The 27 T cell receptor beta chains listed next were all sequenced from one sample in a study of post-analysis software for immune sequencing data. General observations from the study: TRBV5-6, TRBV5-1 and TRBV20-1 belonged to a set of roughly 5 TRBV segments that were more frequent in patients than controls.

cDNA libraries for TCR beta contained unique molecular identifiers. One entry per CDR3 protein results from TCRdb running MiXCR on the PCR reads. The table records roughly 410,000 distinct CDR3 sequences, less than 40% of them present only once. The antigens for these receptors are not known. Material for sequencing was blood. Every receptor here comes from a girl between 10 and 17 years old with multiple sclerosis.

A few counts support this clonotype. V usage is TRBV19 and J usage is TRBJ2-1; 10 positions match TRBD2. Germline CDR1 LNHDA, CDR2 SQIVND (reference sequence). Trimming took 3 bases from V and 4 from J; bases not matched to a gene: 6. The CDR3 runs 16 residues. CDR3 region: CASSMGSGGPYNEQFF. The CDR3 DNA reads TGTGCCAGTAGTATGGGTAGCGGGGGGCCATACAATGAGCAGTTCTTC.

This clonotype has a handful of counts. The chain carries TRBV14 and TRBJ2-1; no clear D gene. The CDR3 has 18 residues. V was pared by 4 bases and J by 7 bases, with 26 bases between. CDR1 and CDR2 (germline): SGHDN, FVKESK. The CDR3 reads CASSPLGSPFGRRNEQFF. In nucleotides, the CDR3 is TGTGCCAGCAGCCCTCTAGGGTCTCCTTTCGGCAGACGGAATGAGCAGTTCTTC.

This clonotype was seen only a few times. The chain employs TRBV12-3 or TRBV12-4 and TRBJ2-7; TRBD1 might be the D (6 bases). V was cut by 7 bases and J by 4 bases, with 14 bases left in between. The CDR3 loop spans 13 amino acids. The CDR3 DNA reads TGTGCCAGCACCGACAGGTTTGGGTACGAGCAGTACTTC. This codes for CASTDRFGYEQYF.

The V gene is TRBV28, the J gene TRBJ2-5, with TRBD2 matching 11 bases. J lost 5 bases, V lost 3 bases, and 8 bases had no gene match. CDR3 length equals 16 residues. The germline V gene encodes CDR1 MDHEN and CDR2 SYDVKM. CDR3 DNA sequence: TGTGCCAGCAGTTTCCCGACTAGCGGGGAATTGGAGACCCAGTACTTC. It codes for CASSFPTSGELETQYF.

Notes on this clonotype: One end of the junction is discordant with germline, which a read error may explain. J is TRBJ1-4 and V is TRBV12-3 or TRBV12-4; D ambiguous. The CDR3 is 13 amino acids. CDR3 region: CVSSSDDSEKLFF. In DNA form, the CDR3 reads TGTGTCAGCAGTTCCGACGATTCTGAAAAACTGTTTTTT.

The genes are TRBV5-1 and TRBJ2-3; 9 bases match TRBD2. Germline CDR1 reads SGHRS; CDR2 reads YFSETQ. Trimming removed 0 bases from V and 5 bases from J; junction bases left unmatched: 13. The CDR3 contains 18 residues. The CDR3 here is CASSLAALAGPMGDTQYF. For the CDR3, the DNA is TGCGCCAGCAGCTTGGCCGCACTAGCGGGCCCTATGGGAGATACGCAGTATTTT.

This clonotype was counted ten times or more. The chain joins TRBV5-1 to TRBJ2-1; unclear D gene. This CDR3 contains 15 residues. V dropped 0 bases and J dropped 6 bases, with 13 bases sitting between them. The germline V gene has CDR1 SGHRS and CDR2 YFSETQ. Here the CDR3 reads CASSLGGRWGNEQFF. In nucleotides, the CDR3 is TGCGCCAGCAGCTTGGGTGGACGGTGGGGCAATGAGCAGTTCTTC. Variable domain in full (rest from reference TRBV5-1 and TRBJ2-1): KAGVTQTPRYLIKTRGQQVTLSCSPISGHRSVSWYQQTPGQGLQFLFEYFSETQRNKGNFPGRFSGRQFSNSRSEMNVSTLELGDSALYLCASSLGGRWGNEQFFGPGTRLTVL.

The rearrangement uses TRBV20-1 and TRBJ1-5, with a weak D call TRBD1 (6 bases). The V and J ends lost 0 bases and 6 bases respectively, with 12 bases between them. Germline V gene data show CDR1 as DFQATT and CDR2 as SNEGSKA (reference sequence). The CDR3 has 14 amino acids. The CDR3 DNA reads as TGCAGTGCTAGAGATAAGGGGGGCAGTCAGCCCCAGCATTTT. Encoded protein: CSARDKGGSQPQHF.

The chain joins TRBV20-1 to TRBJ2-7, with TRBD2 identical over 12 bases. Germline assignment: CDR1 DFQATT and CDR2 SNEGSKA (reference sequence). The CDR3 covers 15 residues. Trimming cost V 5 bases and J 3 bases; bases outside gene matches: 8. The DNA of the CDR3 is TGCAGTGCTCAACTGACTAGCGGGGGACTCTACGAGCAGTACTTC. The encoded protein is CSAQLTSGGLYEQYF.

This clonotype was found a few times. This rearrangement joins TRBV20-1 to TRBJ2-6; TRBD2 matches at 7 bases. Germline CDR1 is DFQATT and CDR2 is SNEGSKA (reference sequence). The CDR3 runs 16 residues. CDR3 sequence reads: CSTGTGGPSGANVLTF. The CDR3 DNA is TGCAGCACCGGGACGGGGGGACCCTCTGGGGCCAACGTCCTGACTTTC.

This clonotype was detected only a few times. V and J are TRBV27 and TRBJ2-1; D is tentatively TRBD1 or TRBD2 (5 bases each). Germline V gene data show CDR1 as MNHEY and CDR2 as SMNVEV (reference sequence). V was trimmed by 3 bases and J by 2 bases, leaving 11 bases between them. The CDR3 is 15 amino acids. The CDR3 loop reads CASSFGGPTYNEQFF. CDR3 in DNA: TGTGCCAGCAGTTTTGGGGGTCCTACCTACAATGAGCAGTTCTTC.

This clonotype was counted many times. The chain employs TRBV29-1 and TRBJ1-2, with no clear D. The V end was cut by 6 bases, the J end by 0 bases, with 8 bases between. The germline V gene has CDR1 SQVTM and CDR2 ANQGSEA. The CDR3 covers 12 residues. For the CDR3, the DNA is TGCAGCGTGGACCGAGCTAACTATGGCTACACCTTC. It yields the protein CSVDRANYGYTF. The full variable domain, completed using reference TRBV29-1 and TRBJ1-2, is SAVISQKPSRDICQRGTSLTIQCQVDSQVTMMFWYRQQPGQSLTLIATANQGSEATYESGFVIDKFPISRPNLTFSTLTVSNMSPEDSSIYLCSVDRANYGYTFGSGTRLTVV.

CDR3 sequence: CSARGGQETQYF. DNA of the CDR3: TGCAGTGCGCGGGGGGGCCAAGAGACCCAGTACTTC. The chain employs TRBV20-1 and TRBJ2-5; 9 bases agree with TRBD2. The CDR3 contains 12 residues. The germline V gene encodes CDR1 DFQATT and CDR2 SNEGSKA (reference sequence). With 6 bases clipped from V and 1 base from J, the junction kept 0 bases outside the gene matches.

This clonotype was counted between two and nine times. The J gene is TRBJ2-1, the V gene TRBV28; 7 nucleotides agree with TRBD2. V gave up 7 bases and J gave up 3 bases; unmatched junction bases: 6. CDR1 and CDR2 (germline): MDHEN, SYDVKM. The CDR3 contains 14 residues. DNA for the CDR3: TGTGCCAGCACCTCGGGGGGACGCTACAATGAGCAGTTCTTC. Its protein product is CASTSGGRYNEQFF. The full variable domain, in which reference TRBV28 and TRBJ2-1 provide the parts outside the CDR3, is DVKVTQSSRYLVKRTGEKVFLECVQDMDHENMFWYRQDPGLGLRLIYFSYDVKMKEKGDIPEGYSVSREKKERFSLILESASTNQTSMYLCASTSGGRYNEQFFGPGTRLTVL.

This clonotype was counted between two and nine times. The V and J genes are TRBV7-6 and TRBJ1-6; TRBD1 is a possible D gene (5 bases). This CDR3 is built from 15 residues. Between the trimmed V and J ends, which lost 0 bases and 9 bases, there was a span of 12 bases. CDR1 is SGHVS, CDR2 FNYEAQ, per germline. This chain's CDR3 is CASSLAGADTSPLHF. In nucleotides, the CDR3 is TGTGCCAGCAGCTTAGCAGGGGCCGATACTTCACCCCTCCACTTT.

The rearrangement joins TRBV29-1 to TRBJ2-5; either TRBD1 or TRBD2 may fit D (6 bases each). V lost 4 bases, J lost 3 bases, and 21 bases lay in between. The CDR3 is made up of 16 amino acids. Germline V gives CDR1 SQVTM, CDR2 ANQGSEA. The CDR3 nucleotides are TGCAGCGTTGCGTGGGGCCGGGGGCGAGGGGAAGAGACCCAGTACTTC. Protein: CSVAWGRGRGEETQYF. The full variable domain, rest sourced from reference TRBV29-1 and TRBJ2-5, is SAVISQKPSRDICQRGTSLTIQCQVDSQVTMMFWYRQQPGQSLTLIATANQGSEATYESGFVIDKFPISRPNLTFSTLTVSNMSPEDSSIYLCSVAWGRGRGEETQYFGPGTRLLVL.

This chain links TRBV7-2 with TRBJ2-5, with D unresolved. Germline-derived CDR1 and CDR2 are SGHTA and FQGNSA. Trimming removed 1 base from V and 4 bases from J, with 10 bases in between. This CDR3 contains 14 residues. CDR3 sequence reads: CASSLVADIETQYF. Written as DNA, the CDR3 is TGTGCCAGCAGCTTAGTTGCAGATATAGAGACCCAGTACTTC.

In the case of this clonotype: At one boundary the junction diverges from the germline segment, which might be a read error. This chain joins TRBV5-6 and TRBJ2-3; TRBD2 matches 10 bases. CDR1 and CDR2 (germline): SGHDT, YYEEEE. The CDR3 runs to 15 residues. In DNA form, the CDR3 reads TGTGCCAGCAGCGCGGGACTAGCGAGCACAGATATGCAGTATTTT. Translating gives CASSAGLASTDMQYF. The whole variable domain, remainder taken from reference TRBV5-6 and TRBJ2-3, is DAGVTQSPTHLIKTRGQQVTLRCSPKSGHDTVSWYQQALGQGPQFIFQYYEEEERQRGNFPDRFSGHQFPNYSSELNVNALLLGDSALYLCASSAGLASTDMQYFGPGTRLTVL.

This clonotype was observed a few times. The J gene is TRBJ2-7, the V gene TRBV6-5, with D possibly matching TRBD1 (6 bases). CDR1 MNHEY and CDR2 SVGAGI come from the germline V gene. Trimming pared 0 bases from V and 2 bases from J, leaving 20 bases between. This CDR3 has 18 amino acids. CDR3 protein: CASSYSTPRGPLTYEQYF. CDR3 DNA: TGTGCCAGCAGTTACTCGACGCCCAGGGGCCCCCTAACCTACGAGCAGTACTTC.

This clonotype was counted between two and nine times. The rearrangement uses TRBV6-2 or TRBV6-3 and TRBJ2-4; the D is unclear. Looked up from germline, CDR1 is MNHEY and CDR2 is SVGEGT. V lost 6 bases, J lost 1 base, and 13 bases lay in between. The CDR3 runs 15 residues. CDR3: CASSPLQNAKNIQYF. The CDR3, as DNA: TGTGCCAGCAGCCCCCTACAGAATGCCAAAAACATTCAGTACTTC.

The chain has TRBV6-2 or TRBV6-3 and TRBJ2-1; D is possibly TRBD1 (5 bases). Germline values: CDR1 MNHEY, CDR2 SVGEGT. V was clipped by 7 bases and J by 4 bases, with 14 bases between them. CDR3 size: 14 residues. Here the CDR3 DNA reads TGTGCCAGCAATCCCTCGACAGAATACAATGAGCAGTTCTTC. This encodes CASNPSTEYNEQFF.

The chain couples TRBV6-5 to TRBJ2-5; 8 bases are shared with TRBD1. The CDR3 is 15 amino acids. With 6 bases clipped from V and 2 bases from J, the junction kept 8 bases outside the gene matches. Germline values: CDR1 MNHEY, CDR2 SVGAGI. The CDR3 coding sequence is TGTGCCAGCAGCGCCCAGGGGGCCCCACAAGAGACCCAGTACTTC. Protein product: CASSAQGAPQETQYF.

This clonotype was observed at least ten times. The CDR3 nucleotides are TGTGCCAGCAGCTTAATGGCCCATCAAGAGACCCAGTACTTC. Its translation: CASSLMAHQETQYF. This chain connects TRBV7-9 to TRBJ2-5; D remains unclear. Trimming took off 2 bases at V and 2 bases at J, with 9 bases between the two ends. The V gene's germline CDR1 is SEHNR and CDR2 FQNEAQ (reference sequence). This CDR3 contains 14 residues.

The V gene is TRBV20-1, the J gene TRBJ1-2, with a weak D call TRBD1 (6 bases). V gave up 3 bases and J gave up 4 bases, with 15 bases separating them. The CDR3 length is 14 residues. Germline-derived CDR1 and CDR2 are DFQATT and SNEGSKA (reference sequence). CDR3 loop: CSASPGEWGYGYTF. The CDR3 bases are TGCAGTGCTAGCCCAGGGGAATGGGGCTATGGCTACACCTTC.

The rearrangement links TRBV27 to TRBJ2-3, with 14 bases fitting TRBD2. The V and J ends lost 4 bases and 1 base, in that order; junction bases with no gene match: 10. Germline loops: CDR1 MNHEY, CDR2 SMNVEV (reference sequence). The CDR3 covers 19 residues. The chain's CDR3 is CASSSLTSGGAAGTDTQYF. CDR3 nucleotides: TGTGCCAGCAGTTCGCTGACTAGCGGGGGGGCCGCGGGCACAGATACGCAGTATTTT.

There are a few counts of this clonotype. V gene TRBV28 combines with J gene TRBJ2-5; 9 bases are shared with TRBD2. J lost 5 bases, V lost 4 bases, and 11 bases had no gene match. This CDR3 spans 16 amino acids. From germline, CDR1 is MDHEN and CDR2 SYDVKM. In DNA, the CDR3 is TGTGCCAGCAGTTCCCCGCGCGGGGGGGCGTGGGAGACCCAGTACTTC. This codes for CASSSPRGGAWETQYF.

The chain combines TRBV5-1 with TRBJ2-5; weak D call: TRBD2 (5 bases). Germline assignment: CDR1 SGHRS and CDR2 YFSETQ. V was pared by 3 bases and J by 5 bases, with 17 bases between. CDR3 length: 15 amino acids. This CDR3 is CASSSAGLAPETQYF. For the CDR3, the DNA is TGCGCCAGCAGCTCTGCGGGCTTAGCGCCGGAGACCCAGTACTTC.